The 10 T cell receptor beta chains reported below all come from one sample, sequenced in a study of T cells expressing NK-cell markers. TCRdb reanalyzed the 5' RACE reads and collapses them to one entry per CDR3 protein, without DNA. The sample holds about 150,000 distinct CDR3 sequences. Specimen: blood T cells: a sorted CD56 or NKG2C T cell subset, CD4+ or CD8+ T cells, or bulk PBMC T cells (not recorded which). The receptors were sampled from a woman aged 50 to 60 in good health.

The chain uses TRBV2 and TRBJ2-1; TCRdb's D call of TRBD1 is untestable without DNA. CDR1 and CDR2 (germline): SNHLY, FYNNEI. The CDR3 loop spans 16 amino acids. The CDR3 loop reads CASSEEGDLSYNEQFF.

This rearrangement joins TRBV7-9 to TRBJ1-1; without DNA, the TCRdb call of TRBD1 cannot be checked. This CDR3 spans 14 amino acids. Germline V CDR1 and CDR2: SEHNR, FQNEAQ (reference sequence). This CDR3 is CASSSNQGAVEAFF.

CDR3 region: CASSAGPPEEQFF. The chain recombines TRBV11-3 with TRBJ2-1; as DNA is missing, the TRBD2 call by TCRdb cannot be tested. The CDR3 sequence is 13 residues long. Germline CDR1 is SGHNT and CDR2 is YENEEA.

The rearrangement joins TRBV5-1 to TRBJ2-3; TCRdb indicates TRBD2, and absent DNA this call remains unverified. This CDR3 comprises 16 residues. Looked up from germline, CDR1 is SGHRS and CDR2 is YFSETQ. CDR3 protein: CASSLEAATFTDTQYF.

CDR3 in amino acids: CASSVDNDRQETQYF. The genes are TRBV9 and TRBJ2-5; TCRdb proposes TRBD1, but this gene call is untestable without DNA. Looked up from germline, CDR1 is SGDLS and CDR2 is YYNGEE. The CDR3 contains 15 residues.

This chain's CDR3 is CASSNYYEQYF. V usage is TRBV7-6 and J usage is TRBJ2-7. The germline CDR1 and CDR2 sequences are SGHVS and FNYEAQ. The CDR3 totals 11 residues.

This chain uses TRBV13 with TRBJ2-1; with no DNA, the TCRdb D assignment of TRBD1 cannot be verified. CDR1 PRHDT and CDR2 FYEKMQ come from the germline V gene (reference sequence). The CDR3 is 15 residues long. CDR3 protein: CASSWRQGSYNEQFF.

The J gene is TRBJ2-1, the V gene TRBV4-2; absent DNA, TCRdb's TRBD1 call cannot be checked. This CDR3 is built from 13 residues. Germline loops: CDR1 LGHNA, CDR2 YNFKEQ. This chain's CDR3 is CASTGGGSYEQFF.

This chain joins TRBV2 and TRBJ2-1; TCRdb indicates TRBD2, and absent DNA this call remains unverified. The CDR3 contains 15 residues. CDR1 and CDR2 (germline): SNHLY, FYNNEI. The CDR3 sequence: CASIRRDSSYNEQFF.

The rearrangement uses TRBV29-1 and TRBJ1-1; TCRdb gives TRBD1 as the D gene, but with no DNA this cannot be confirmed. CDR3 length: 15 residues. Looked up from germline, CDR1 is SQVTM and CDR2 is ANQGSEA. This CDR3 reads CSLWGTGSGGTEAFF.